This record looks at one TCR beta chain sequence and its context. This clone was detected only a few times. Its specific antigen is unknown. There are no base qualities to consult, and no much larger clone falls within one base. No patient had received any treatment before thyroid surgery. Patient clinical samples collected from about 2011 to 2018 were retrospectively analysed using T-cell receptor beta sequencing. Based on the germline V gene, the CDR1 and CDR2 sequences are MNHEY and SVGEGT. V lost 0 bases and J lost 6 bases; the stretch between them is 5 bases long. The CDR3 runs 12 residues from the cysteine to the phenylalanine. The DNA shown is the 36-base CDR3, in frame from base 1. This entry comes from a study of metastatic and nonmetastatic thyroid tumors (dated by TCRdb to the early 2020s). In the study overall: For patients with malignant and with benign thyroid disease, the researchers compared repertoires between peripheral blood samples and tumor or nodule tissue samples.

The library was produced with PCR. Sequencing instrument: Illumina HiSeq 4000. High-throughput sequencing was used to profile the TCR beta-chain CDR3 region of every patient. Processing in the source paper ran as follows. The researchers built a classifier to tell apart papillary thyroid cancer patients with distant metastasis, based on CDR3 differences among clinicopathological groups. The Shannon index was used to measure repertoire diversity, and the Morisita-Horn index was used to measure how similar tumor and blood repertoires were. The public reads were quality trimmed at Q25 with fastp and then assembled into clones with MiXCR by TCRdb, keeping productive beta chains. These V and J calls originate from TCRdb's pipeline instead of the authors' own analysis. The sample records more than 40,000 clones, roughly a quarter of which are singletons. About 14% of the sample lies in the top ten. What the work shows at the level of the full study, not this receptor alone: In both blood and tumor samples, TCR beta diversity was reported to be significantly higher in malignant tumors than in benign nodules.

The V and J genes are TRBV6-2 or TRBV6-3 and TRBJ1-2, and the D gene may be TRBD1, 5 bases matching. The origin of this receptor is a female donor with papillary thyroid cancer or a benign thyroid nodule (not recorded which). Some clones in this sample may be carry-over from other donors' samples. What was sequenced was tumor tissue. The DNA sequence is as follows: TGTGCCAGCAGTTACTCGGGGGATGGCTACACCTTC. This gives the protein CASSYSGDGYTF.